The 26 T cell receptor beta chains presented below share a single source sample, sequenced in a study of blood T cell repertoires in COVID-19. Here immunoSEQ multiplex PCR was the method, and the copy in TCRdb shows in-frame clones only, minus some. The data hold 130,000 or so clones, with about four fifths observed a single time. The sample comprised peripheral blood. These receptor sequences come from an elderly man with acute or convalescent COVID-19.

About this clone: This may be a read error: a much more frequent sequence differs by one nucleotide. Other DNA sequences from this sample encode an identical CDR3 as well. This sequence joins TRBV5-8 and TRBJ1-2; 7 bases are shared with TRBD1. The CDR3 has 14 amino acids. The V gene end was trimmed by 1 base and the J gene end by 6 bases; junction bases not matched to a gene: 6. In germline, CDR1 is SGHTS, CDR2 YDEGEE. In DNA, the CDR3 is TGTGCCAGCAGCTTGCCTGATAGGGGGCATGGCTACACCTTC. Translated, it gives CASSLPDRGHGYTF.

The rearrangement joins TRBV18 to TRBJ1-3; 7 bases line up with TRBD1. The CDR3 consists of 18 residues. Germline-derived CDR1 and CDR2 are KGHSH and LQKENI. J was trimmed by 3 bases and V by 6 bases; bases with no gene match: 17. CDR3 amino acids: CASSEHSAGGMDGNTIYF. The CDR3 region has the DNA TGTGCCAGCTCCGAACACTCGGCAGGGGGAATGGATGGAAACACCATATATTTT.

The genes are TRBV6-5 and TRBJ1-4; possible D gene TRBD1, 6 bases. With 7 bases removed from V and 5 bases from J, the gap between germline ends came to 14 bases. This CDR3 is built from 14 residues. The V gene's germline CDR1 is MNHEY and CDR2 SVGAGI. The CDR3 protein is CASNVGGANEKLFF. The CDR3 DNA reads as TGTGCCAGCAATGTAGGGGGGGCAAATGAAAAACTGTTTTTT.

This clone appeared a single time. This chain uses TRBV4-1 with TRBJ2-7, with D maybe TRBD1 (6 bases). The CDR3 extends over 19 amino acids. Germline assignment: CDR1 MGHRA and CDR2 YSYEKL. Trimming shortened V by 0 bases and J by 3 bases, and 24 bases separated the two germline ends. CDR3 region: CASSQDITSGDPSNYEQYF. The CDR3 nucleotides are TGCGCCAGCAGCCAAGACATTACGTCAGGGGACCCCAGTAACTACGAGCAGTACTTC.

The chain links TRBV18 to TRBJ1-3, with 7 bases aligning to TRBD1. Germline values: CDR1 KGHSH, CDR2 LQKENI. The V segment lost 4 bases and the J segment 2 bases; nucleotides outside the gene matches: 8. This CDR3 spans 16 amino acids. The CDR3 reads CASSQVQGQAGNTIYF. The CDR3 coding sequence is TGTGCCAGCTCACAAGTACAGGGGCAGGCTGGAAACACCATATATTTT.

This chain uses TRBV19 with TRBJ2-3, with 7 bases aligning to TRBD2. Per germline, CDR1 LNHDA and CDR2 SQIVND (reference sequence). CDR3 length equals 17 residues. The V and J ends lost 2 bases and 0 bases, in that order; junction bases with no gene match: 8. The CDR3 loop is CASSIQRGGGSTDTQYF. The CDR3 DNA is TGTGCCAGTAGTATACAGCGGGGCGGTGGAAGCACAGATACGCAGTATTTT.

The genes are TRBV7-2 and TRBJ1-2, with 11 bases fitting TRBD1. CDR1 and CDR2 from the germline V gene are SGHTA and FQGNSA. The CDR3 extends over 15 amino acids. Trimming cost V 4 bases and J 5 bases; bases outside gene matches: 6. CDR3 region: CASSSRDRGVYGYTF. CDR3 DNA: TGTGCCAGCAGCTCCCGGGACAGGGGGGTTTATGGCTACACCTTC.

The V call is TRBV15, the J call TRBJ2-5; D gene unclear. The CDR3 covers 19 residues. Germline V gene sequence: CDR1 LNHNV, CDR2 YYDKDF (reference sequence). V was shortened by 0 bases and J by 3 bases, with 23 bases between the two germline ends. CDR3 coding DNA: TGTGCCACCAGCAGAGATCGTGAGACTGCCGACCGAGTCAAAGAGACCCAGTACTTC. Translated, it gives CATSRDRETADRVKETQYF.

V gene TRBV7-9 combines with J gene TRBJ2-7; D might be TRBD1 (6 bases). Germline-derived CDR1 and CDR2 are SEHNR and FQNEAQ (reference sequence). This CDR3 contains 14 residues. V was cut by 4 bases and J by 3 bases, with 13 bases left in between. The CDR3 spells CASSSRDTRYEQYF. DNA for the CDR3: TGTGCCAGCAGCTCCCGGGACACTCGCTACGAGCAGTACTTC.

The J gene is TRBJ1-5, the V gene TRBV28; no clear D. The CDR3 has 13 residues. V gave up 6 bases and J gave up 7 bases, with 13 bases separating them. CDR1 and CDR2 (germline): MDHEN, SYDVKM. CDR3 sequence: CASRPAGRQPQHF. CDR3 nucleotides: TGTGCCAGCAGACCAGCGGGGAGGCAGCCCCAGCATTTT.

This chain connects TRBV19 to TRBJ1-5; TRBD1 matches at 8 bases. This CDR3 comprises 15 residues. Germline assignment: CDR1 LNHDA and CDR2 SQIVND (reference sequence). V shed 6 bases, J shed 2 bases, and the junction held 6 bases outside the gene matches. Here the CDR3 reads CASRAGTGGNQPQHF. CDR3 nucleotides: TGTGCCAGTAGAGCCGGGACAGGAGGCAATCAGCCCCAGCATTTT.

The chain recombines TRBV11-3 with TRBJ2-3; no reliable D call. This CDR3 region has 13 residues. V lost 4 bases to trimming and J lost 1 base, with 6 bases between them. The V gene's germline CDR1 is SGHNT and CDR2 YENEEA. The DNA for the CDR3 is TGTGCCAGCAGCTCTCGGGGCACAGATACGCAGTATTTT. Its protein product is CASSSRGTDTQYF.

The genes are TRBV3-1 (or the pseudogene TRBV3-2) and TRBJ1-5, with D hard to call. The CDR3 is 14 residues long. V was pared by 2 bases and J by 0 bases, with 5 bases between. Germline V gene data show CDR1 as LGHDT and CDR2 as YNNKEL (reference sequence). DNA of the CDR3: TGTGCCAGCAGCCAATCTTATAGCAATCAGCCCCAGCATTTT. Residues: CASSQSYSNQPQHF.

V is TRBV18 and J is TRBJ2-1; possible D gene TRBD1, 6 bases. In germline, CDR1 is KGHSH, CDR2 LQKENI. The V end lost 3 bases, the J end lost 1 base, and 13 bases lay between the germline ends. This CDR3 region has 16 residues. For the CDR3, the DNA is TGTGCCAGCTCACCTCCAGGGGAACCGTCCTACAATGAGCAGTTCTTC. Residues: CASSPPGEPSYNEQFF.

This clone was detected only once. The chain links TRBV28 to TRBJ1-1; 7 bases are a match to TRBD1. V lost 6 bases to trimming and J lost 4 bases; unmatched junction nucleotides: 11. Germline V gene data show CDR1 as MDHEN and CDR2 as SYDVKM. The CDR3 spans 15 residues. The CDR3 region has the DNA TGTGCCAGCAGACCCAGCGAGGGGGCGAGCACTGAAGCTTTCTTT. It translates to CASRPSEGASTEAFF.

The chain has TRBV10-3 and TRBJ2-7; possible D gene TRBD1, 5 bases. Trimming took 5 bases from V and 1 from J, leaving 15 bases between them. Per the germline V gene, CDR1 is ENHRY and CDR2 is SYGVKD. The CDR3 length is 15 residues. Written as DNA, the CDR3 is TGTGCCATCAGTTCGACAGCCCTGGGTTCCTACGAGCAGTACTTC. Amino acids: CAISSTALGSYEQYF.

The J gene is TRBJ1-2, the V gene TRBV4-1; D is possibly TRBD1 (6 bases). The CDR3 covers 17 residues. Trimming stripped 3 bases from V and 0 bases from J, with 17 bases between. The germline gives CDR1 MGHRA, CDR2 YSYEKL. CDR3 nucleotide sequence: TGCGCCAGCAGCCAGGCTCGCACAGGGATAGCTAACTATGGCTACACCTTC. Its protein product is CASSQARTGIANYGYTF.

The V gene is TRBV6-1, the J gene TRBJ1-6; D gene unclear. CDR3 length equals 14 residues. Trimming took 2 bases from V and 6 from J, leaving 8 bases between them. CDR1 is MNHNS, CDR2 SASEGT, per germline. This chain's CDR3 is CASSESWANSPLHF. Here the CDR3 DNA reads TGTGCCAGCAGTGAATCCTGGGCTAATTCACCCCTCCACTTT.

The chain uses TRBV6-6 and TRBJ2-5; D gene uncertain. CDR3 length equals 12 residues. Germline V lookup: CDR1 MNHNY, CDR2 SVGAGI (reference sequence). Deletions cut 7 bases from V and 2 bases from J, with 8 bases between. CDR3 coding DNA: TGTGCCAGCAATAACGGGCAAGAGACCCAGTACTTC. Translating gives CASNNGQETQYF.

V gene TRBV7-2 combines with J gene TRBJ2-5, with 9 bases aligning to TRBD2. Germline values: CDR1 SGHTA, CDR2 FQGNSA. This CDR3 has 16 residues. Unmatched junction bases numbered 9, after V lost 2 bases and J lost 5 bases. Here the CDR3 DNA reads TGTGCCAGCAGCTTAATGGCTAGCGGGGTCTGGGAGACCCAGTACTTC. This encodes CASSLMASGVWETQYF.

The CDR3 is CASSLVFSRGADTQYF. In nucleotides, the CDR3 is TGTGCCAGCAGCTTAGTATTCAGCCGCGGTGCAGATACGCAGTATTTT. This rearrangement joins TRBV7-2 to TRBJ2-3, with D uncertain. The CDR3 covers 16 residues. Germline-derived CDR1 and CDR2 are SGHTA and FQGNSA. Trimming took 1 base from V and 4 from J, leaving 15 bases between them. Full variable domain (remainder filled in from reference TRBV7-2 and TRBJ2-3): GAGVSQSPSNKVTEKGKDVELRCDPISGHTALYWYRQSLGQGLEFLIYFQGNSAPDKSGLPSDRFSAERTGGSVSTLTIQRTQQEDSAVYLCASSLVFSRGADTQYFGPGTRLTVL.

The CDR3 region is CASSTGGSGETQYF. The DNA of the CDR3 is TGTGCCAGTAGTACCGGAGGCTCCGGAGAGACCCAGTACTTC. The V and J genes are TRBV19 and TRBJ2-5; D possibly corresponds to TRBD2 (5 bases). The CDR3 runs 14 residues. In germline, CDR1 is LNHDA, CDR2 SQIVND (reference sequence). V lost 4 bases to trimming and J lost 4 bases, with 13 bases between them.

This clone occurred once. The chain employs TRBV28 and TRBJ2-5, with 7 bases identical to TRBD1. The CDR3 has 16 amino acids. CDR1 and CDR2 (germline): MDHEN, SYDVKM. The trim removed 6 bases at V and 1 base at J, leaving 11 bases unmatched. DNA for the CDR3: TGTGCCAGCAGCCCTCTTGTTCGGGACAGCCAAGAGACCCAGTACTTC. This sequence encodes CASSPLVRDSQETQYF. The full variable domain, completed using reference TRBV28 and TRBJ2-5, is DVKVTQSSRYLVKRTGEKVFLECVQDMDHENMFWYRQDPGLGLRLIYFSYDVKMKEKGDIPEGYSVSREKKERFSLILESASTNQTSMYLCASSPLVRDSQETQYFGPGTRLLVL.

This clone showed up just a few times. The chain joins TRBV19 to TRBJ2-1; 10 bases fit TRBD2. This CDR3 spans 15 amino acids. V lost 4 bases, J lost 9 bases, and 9 bases stayed unmatched. The germline V gene has CDR1 LNHDA and CDR2 SQIVND (reference sequence). The CDR3 DNA reads TGTGCCAGTAGTAGGGGACTAGCGTATGAGGGTGAGCAGTTCTTC. This gives the protein CASSRGLAYEGEQFF.

CDR3 in amino acids: CASSESPVAGEKLFF. The DNA for the CDR3 is TGTGCCAGCAGTGAATCGCCGGTAGCAGGGGAAAAACTGTTTTTT. The V gene is TRBV2, the J gene TRBJ1-4, with D perhaps matching TRBD1 (5 bases). Trimming shortened V by 2 bases and J by 8 bases, and 15 bases separated the two germline ends. Per the germline V gene, CDR1 is SNHLY and CDR2 is FYNNEI. This CDR3 contains 15 residues.

V usage is TRBV10-3 and J usage is TRBJ1-6; the match to TRBD1 covers 9 bases. The J segment lost 9 bases and the V segment lost 4 bases, leaving 10 bases of the junction unmatched. Germline CDR1 ENHRY, CDR2 SYGVKD. The CDR3 totals 16 residues. The CDR3 is CAISGTGTGLGSPLHF. CDR3 DNA sequence: TGTGCCATCAGTGGAACCGGGACAGGGCTTGGTTCACCCCTCCACTTT.